Following are 10 T cell receptor beta chains from one sample sequenced in a study of T cells in Graves' hyperthyroidism and ophthalmopathy. RNA transcripts provided the source from which TCR beta CDR3 regions were amplified. The study used the HTBI primer set for a first-round RT-PCR of the TCR CDR3. Using its own MiXCR run on the multiplex PCR reads, TCRdb lists one record per CDR3 protein. The sample lists about 520,000 distinct CDR3 sequences; around 22% were seen once. The sequenced sample was blood. These receptors were collected from a woman aged 25 to 39 with Graves' ophthalmopathy.

Concerning this clonotype: Since a much larger clone is just one base distant, this may be a read error. V is TRBV3-1 and J is TRBJ2-5, with a possible D match to TRBD2 (7 bases). Germline lookup yields CDR1 LGHDT and CDR2 YNNKEL (reference sequence). This CDR3 is 16 amino acids long. CDR3 protein: CASSRRTQRGAETRYF. CDR3 DNA: TGTGCCAGCAGCCGACGGACCCAACGGGGGGCAGAGACCCGGTACTTC.

The chain is built from TRBV4-3 and TRBJ2-2; either TRBD1 or TRBD2 may supply D (6 bases each). Germline V gene sequence: CDR1 LGHNA, CDR2 YSLEER. Deletions cut 4 bases from V and 3 bases from J, with 12 bases between. The CDR3 consists of 15 residues. The CDR3 loop is CASSRGATDTGELFF. The CDR3 DNA follows: TGCGCCAGCAGCCGGGGGGCCACGGACACCGGGGAGCTGTTTTTT.

In this sample, this clonotype turned up many times. Here the CDR3 reads CASSINQDRDTEAFF. As DNA, the CDR3 is TGTGCCAGTAGTATTAATCAGGACAGGGACACTGAAGCTTTCTTT. The chain combines TRBV19 with TRBJ1-1; 8 nucleotides agree with TRBD1. V shed 3 bases and J 3 bases; nucleotides not matched to a gene: 6. CDR1 and CDR2 (germline): LNHDA, SQIVND (reference sequence). The CDR3 has 15 residues.

This clonotype was counted many times. This chain's CDR3 is CASGLAAGHSTLTEAFF. In DNA form, the CDR3 reads TGTGCTAGTGGTTTGGCCGCCGGACACTCTACCCTCACTGAAGCTTTCTTT. V gene TRBV12-5 combines with J gene TRBJ1-1; D is perhaps TRBD1 (5 bases). Trimming left V 1 base short and J 4 bases short, with 19 bases between. Germline values: CDR1 LGHNT, CDR2 FRNRAP. The CDR3 is 17 amino acids.

The chain combines TRBV7-9 with TRBJ1-1; D gene unclear. Trimming took 1 base from V and 6 from J, leaving 9 bases between them. The CDR3 spans 13 residues. Germline CDR1 is SEHNR and CDR2 is FQNEAQ (reference sequence). In DNA form, the CDR3 reads TGTGCCAGCAGCTTAGGCAGTTTCGCTGAAGCTTTCTTT. This sequence encodes CASSLGSFAEAFF. Full variable domain (remainder filled in from reference TRBV7-9 and TRBJ1-1): DTGVSQNPRHKITKRGQNVTFRCDPISEHNRLYWYRQTLGQGPEFLTYFQNEAQLEKSRLLSDRFSAERPKGSFSTLEIQRTEQGDSAMYLCASSLGSFAEAFFGQGTRLTVV.

This clonotype was observed at least ten times. The J gene is TRBJ1-1, the V gene TRBV2; TRBD1 aligns across 8 bases. The V segment lost 3 bases and the J segment 4 bases; nucleotides outside the gene matches: 4. From germline, CDR1 is SNHLY and CDR2 FYNNEI. This CDR3 is built from 14 residues. The CDR3 nucleotides are TGTGCCAGCAGTGACAGGGGGCGACGCACTGAAGCTTTCTTT. This translates into CASSDRGRRTEAFF.

The chain employs TRBV19 and TRBJ2-7; perhaps D is TRBD1 or TRBD2 (6 bases each). V was cut by 6 bases and J by 5 bases, with 17 bases left in between. The germline CDR1 and CDR2 sequences are LNHDA and SQIVND (reference sequence). The CDR3 has 14 amino acids. CDR3 sequence (DNA): TGTGCCAGTAGAAGGGCGGGGACAAACCACGAGCAGTACTTC. Translation gives CASRRAGTNHEQYF. Full variable domain (outside the CDR3, taken from reference TRBV19 and TRBJ2-7): DGGITQSPKYLFRKEGQNVTLSCEQNLNHDAMYWYRQDPGQGLRLIYYSQIVNDFQKGDIAEGYSVSREKKESFPLTVTSAQKNPTAFYLCASRRAGTNHEQYFGPGTRLTVT.

The chain joins TRBV27 to TRBJ1-2; D is unresolved. The CDR3 is made up of 13 amino acids. From germline, CDR1 is MNHEY and CDR2 SMNVEV (reference sequence). V lost 7 bases and J lost 2, with 11 bases in between. The CDR3 loop is CASKSLGNYGYTF. For the CDR3, the DNA is TGTGCCAGCAAGAGTTTGGGGAACTATGGCTACACCTTC.

This clonotype was picked up many times. The chain recombines TRBV10-3 with TRBJ2-5; 10 bases align to TRBD2. This CDR3 is 16 amino acids long. Germline V lookup: CDR1 ENHRY, CDR2 SYGVKD. The V segment lost 3 bases and the J segment 1 base; nucleotides outside the gene matches: 5. CDR3 amino acids: CAISDAGLAIQETQYF. The DNA for the CDR3 is TGTGCCATCAGTGACGCGGGACTAGCGATCCAAGAGACCCAGTACTTC.

This clonotype was detected ten times or more. The CDR3: CASSLQGRAEAFF. CDR3 nucleotides: TGTGCCAGCAGCTTACAGGGGAGGGCTGAAGCTTTCTTT. The chain uses TRBV7-3 and TRBJ1-1, with D maybe TRBD1 (6 bases). Trimming removed 2 bases at V and 6 bases at J, with 10 bases between. Per germline, CDR1 SGHTA and CDR2 FQGTGA. The CDR3 length is 13 residues.